The 12 T cell receptor beta chains below come from one sample, sequenced in a study of shared clonotypes between healthy human individuals. Clones were sequenced by immunoSEQ multiplex PCR, and TCRdb holds only the in-frame ones, with some missing. The data contain over 700,000 clones, about two thirds of them seen just once; the ten biggest clones take up about 1.8%. The sample was memory CD4+ T cells sorted from blood. Subset described: CD45RA-negative fraction. All receptors derive from a young woman in good health.

This rearrangement joins TRBV6-1 to TRBJ2-6; D not certain. V was clipped by 4 bases and J by 2 bases, with 9 bases between them. Per germline, CDR1 MNHNS and CDR2 SASEGT. The CDR3 totals 15 residues. For the CDR3, the DNA is TGTGCCAGCAGTGCGGACGTCCCTGGGGCCAACGTCCTGACTTTC. Translation gives CASSADVPGANVLTF.

The chain links TRBV6-1 to TRBJ1-3; a possible D gene is TRBD1 (6 bases). CDR3 size: 14 residues. Trimming pared 2 bases from V and 3 bases from J, leaving 8 bases between. CDR1 and CDR2 from the germline V gene are MNHNS and SASEGT. In nucleotides, the CDR3 is TGTGCCAGCAGTGAACGGACAGTTGGAAACACCATATATTTT. Translating it yields CASSERTVGNTIYF.

This clone was observed once. The V call is TRBV27, the J call TRBJ2-3; TRBD2 agrees at 7 bases. The CDR3 is 15 residues long. Germline CDR1 reads MNHEY; CDR2 reads SMNVEV (reference sequence). V was pared by 2 bases and J by 3 bases, with 5 bases of the junction left unmatched. The CDR3 loop reads CASSLRGLLTDTQYF. CDR3 sequence (DNA): TGTGCCAGCAGTTTAAGGGGACTACTTACAGATACGCAGTATTTT.

The V and J genes are TRBV19 and TRBJ2-1; 8 bases match TRBD2. CDR3 size: 16 residues. V gave up 4 bases and J gave up 3 bases; unmatched junction bases: 8. CDR1 is LNHDA and CDR2 is SQIVND in the germline V gene (reference sequence). CDR3 sequence: CASSRQAGDGYNEQFF. The CDR3 bases are TGTGCCAGTAGTAGGCAAGCGGGAGATGGCTACAATGAGCAGTTCTTC.

This clone has a single count. CDR3 in DNA: TGTGCCAGTAGTATCCTGGAGGGGTCGTTCTACGAGCAGTACTTC. As protein: CASSILEGSFYEQYF. The V gene is TRBV19, the J gene TRBJ2-7; D might be TRBD2 (6 bases). CDR1 and CDR2 (germline): LNHDA, SQIVND (reference sequence). V was shortened by 3 bases and J by 3 bases, with 15 bases between the two germline ends. This CDR3 has 15 amino acids.

V is TRBV7-9 and J is TRBJ1-1; TRBD1 aligns across 10 bases. The V segment lost 5 bases and the J segment 10 bases; nucleotides outside the gene matches: 13. The length of the CDR3 is 15 residues. The germline CDR1 and CDR2 sequences are SEHNR and FQNEAQ (reference sequence). The CDR3 DNA sequence: TGTGCCAGCAGCCCCCTCACCGGGACAGGGGCGGCAGCTTTCTTT. It encodes CASSPLTGTGAAAFF.

This clone was detected many times. The chain couples TRBV7-6 to TRBJ2-1; TRBD2 aligns across 10 bases. The CDR3 is 16 amino acids. Germline loops: CDR1 SGHVS, CDR2 FNYEAQ. V shed 5 bases and J 0 bases; nucleotides not matched to a gene: 4. The CDR3 nucleotides read TGTGCCAGCAGCAATAGCGGGAGGAGCTCCTACAATGAGCAGTTCTTC. As protein: CASSNSGRSSYNEQFF.

This sequence joins TRBV7-3 and TRBJ2-7; perhaps TRBD1 as D (5 bases). The V and J ends lost 5 bases and 1 base respectively, with 9 bases between them. The CDR3 is made up of 13 amino acids. Germline CDR1 reads SGHTA; CDR2 reads FQGTGA. For the CDR3, the DNA is TGTGCCAGCAGCCTAGACAGATCCTACGAGCAGTACTTC. Encoded protein: CASSLDRSYEQYF.

Comment on this clone: With a far larger clone one base away, a read error is the likely cause. The chain joins TRBV2 to TRBJ2-5; D uncertain. The CDR3 is 11 amino acids. Deletions cut 6 bases from V and 2 bases from J, with 4 bases between. CDR1 SNHLY and CDR2 FYNNEI come from the germline V gene. CDR3 nucleotide sequence: TGTGCCAGCAGCCAACAAGAGACCCAGTACTTC. Its translation is CASSQQETQYF. The variable domain in full, completed from reference TRBV2 and TRBJ2-5, reads EPEVTQTPSHQVTQMGQEVILRCVPISNHLYFYWYRQILGQKVEFLVSFYNNEISEKSEIFDDQFSVERPDGSNFTLKIRSTKLEDSAMYFCASSQQETQYFGPGTRLLVL.

V usage is TRBV5-4 and J usage is TRBJ1-1; a possible D gene is TRBD1 (5 bases). With 4 bases removed from V and 0 bases from J, the gap between germline ends came to 19 bases. Looked up from germline, CDR1 is SGHNT and CDR2 is YYREEE (reference sequence). This CDR3 comprises 17 residues. The CDR3, as DNA: TGTGCCAGCAGCCCTGGACCCAGGGTCCACATGAACACTGAAGCTTTCTTT. Translated, it gives CASSPGPRVHMNTEAFF.

The V call is TRBV5-1, the J call TRBJ1-1; D is undetermined. The germline CDR1 and CDR2 sequences are SGHRS and YFSETQ. The V gene lost 8 bases and the J gene lost 3 bases, with 20 bases spanning the gap. This CDR3 is built from 15 residues. This CDR3 reads CARGTLGLYDTEAFF. DNA for the CDR3: TGCGCCAGGGGAACACTGGGTTTGTATGACACTGAAGCTTTCTTT.

This clone was seen once. The rearrangement uses TRBV19 and TRBJ2-3; D is perhaps TRBD1 (6 bases). This CDR3 region has 15 residues. Germline-derived CDR1 and CDR2 are LNHDA and SQIVND (reference sequence). Trimming stripped 6 bases from V and 1 base from J, with 14 bases between. The CDR3 DNA reads TGTGCCAGTAGGTTGCTAGAGGGGGGCACAGATACGCAGTATTTT. Amino acid sequence: CASRLLEGGTDTQYF.